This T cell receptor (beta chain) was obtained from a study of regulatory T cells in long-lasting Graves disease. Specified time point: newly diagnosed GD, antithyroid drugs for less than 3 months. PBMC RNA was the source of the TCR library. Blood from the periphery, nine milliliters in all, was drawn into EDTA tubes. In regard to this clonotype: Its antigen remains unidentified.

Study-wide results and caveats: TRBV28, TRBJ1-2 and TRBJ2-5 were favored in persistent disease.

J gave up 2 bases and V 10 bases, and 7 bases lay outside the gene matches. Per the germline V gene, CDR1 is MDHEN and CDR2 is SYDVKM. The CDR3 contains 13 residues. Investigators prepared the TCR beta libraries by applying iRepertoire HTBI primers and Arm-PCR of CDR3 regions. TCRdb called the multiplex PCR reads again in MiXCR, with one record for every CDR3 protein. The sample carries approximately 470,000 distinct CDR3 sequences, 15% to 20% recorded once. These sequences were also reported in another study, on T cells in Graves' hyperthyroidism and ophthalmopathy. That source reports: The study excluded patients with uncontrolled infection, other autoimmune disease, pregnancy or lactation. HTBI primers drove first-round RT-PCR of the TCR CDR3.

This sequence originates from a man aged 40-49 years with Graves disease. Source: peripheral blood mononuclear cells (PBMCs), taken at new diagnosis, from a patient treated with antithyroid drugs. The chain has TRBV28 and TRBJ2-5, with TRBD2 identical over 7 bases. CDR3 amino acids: CATAGAGQETQYF. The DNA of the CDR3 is TGTGCCACCGCGGGAGCGGGGCAAGAGACCCAGTACTTC.